One sample yielded the 27 T cell receptor beta chains listed below, sequenced in a study of beta chain features in type 1 diabetes (dated by TCRdb to about 2018). The library came from the immunoSEQ multiplex PCR assay. All of the isolated RNA was reverse transcribed with the High Capacity cDNA Reverse Transcription Kit, so expressed TCRB transcripts were sequenced. Not all clones reach the TCRdb copy of this immuneACCESS table, which keeps in-frame sequences only. Checked studies attribute under half of the gap to unresolved V genes and leave the rest unexplained. Within this sample are 400,000 or so clones, with 10% to 15% of them counted one time only. Jointly, the top ten make up 0.0085% to 0.012% of the sample. Broad study findings and their caveats: In all four CD4+ subsets, TCRB CDR3 length was moderately but significantly shorter in type 1 diabetes patients.

No cognate antigen is known for these TCRs. The sample comprised naive CD4+ T cells from blood. Explained via the paper, the cell subset or site label denotes: true naive CD4+ T cells. The receptor source for this set is a woman aged 18-29 years with type 1 diabetes.

CDR3 loop: CASRTEKAGGPWNEQFF. DNA for the CDR3: TGTGCCAGCAGGACCGAAAAGGCGGGAGGGCCTTGGAATGAGCAGTTCTTC. The rearrangement links TRBV7-8 to TRBJ2-1; TRBD2 matches at 9 bases. This CDR3 region has 17 residues. CDR1 and CDR2 (germline): SGHVS, FQNEAQ. Trimming took 6 bases from V and 7 from J; bases not matched to a gene: 16.

This clone was counted only a few times. This sequence joins TRBV7-2 and TRBJ2-7, with a possible D match to TRBD1 (6 bases). Deletions cut 5 bases from V and 0 bases from J, with 11 bases between. The CDR3 has 14 residues. Germline CDR1 reads SGHTA; CDR2 reads FQGNSA. CDR3 coding DNA: TGTGCCAGCAGCCCCCAGGACAGCTCCTACGAGCAGTACTTC. This gives the protein CASSPQDSSYEQYF.

The sample holds a few counts of this clone. The chain is built from TRBV25-1 and TRBJ2-3, with a possible D match to TRBD2 (6 bases). With 1 base removed from V and 2 bases from J, the gap between germline ends came to 13 bases. CDR3 length equals 16 residues. Germline assignment: CDR1 MGHDK and CDR2 SYGVNS. This chain's CDR3 is CASSEWGSGTTDTQYF. The DNA of the CDR3 is TGTGCCAGCAGTGAATGGGGTAGCGGTACCACAGATACGCAGTATTTT.

This clone has more than one count but fewer than ten. V usage is TRBV5-6 and J usage is TRBJ2-1; TRBD2 is a possible D gene (5 bases). Germline values: CDR1 SGHDT, CDR2 YYEEEE. Trimming cost V 0 bases and J 6 bases, with 7 bases left between them. The CDR3 has 13 amino acids. This CDR3 is CASSLGAGNEQFF. CDR3 coding DNA: TGTGCCAGCAGCTTGGGGGCGGGCAATGAGCAGTTCTTC. Full variable domain (outside the CDR3, taken from reference TRBV5-6 and TRBJ2-1): DAGVTQSPTHLIKTRGQQVTLRCSPKSGHDTVSWYQQALGQGPQFIFQYYEEEERQRGNFPDRFSGHQFPNYSSELNVNALLLGDSALYLCASSLGAGNEQFFGPGTRLTVL.

This clone was recorded a few times. The rearrangement uses TRBV9 and TRBJ1-6; 7 positions match TRBD1. The CDR3 spans 14 residues. V trimming: 2 bases; J trimming: 6 bases; junction bases outside the gene matches: 2. In germline, CDR1 is SGDLS, CDR2 YYNGEE. The CDR3 sequence is CASSVGTVNSPLHF. The CDR3 DNA is TGTGCCAGCAGCGTCGGGACAGTTAATTCACCCCTCCACTTT.

CDR3 sequence: CASSYGTGGGEQFF. The CDR3 DNA follows: TGTGCCAGCAGCTACGGGACAGGGGGAGGAGAGCAGTTCTTC. V usage is TRBV7-3 and J usage is TRBJ2-1, with 11 bases fitting TRBD1. V trimming: 4 bases; J trimming: 10 bases; junction bases outside the gene matches: 6. The CDR3 has 14 amino acids. Germline loops: CDR1 SGHTA, CDR2 FQGTGA.

This clone was seen a handful of times. The V call is TRBV18, the J call TRBJ1-4; the D gene is possibly TRBD1 (6 bases). Germline CDR1 and CDR2: KGHSH and LQKENI. The CDR3 is 15 amino acids. Trimming cost V 5 bases and J 8 bases, with 18 bases left between them. The CDR3 sequence is CASSTGGQSFEKLFF. The CDR3 nucleotides read TGTGCCAGCTCAACCGGCGGACAGTCGTTCGAAAAACTGTTTTTT. The full variable domain, in which reference TRBV18 and TRBJ1-4 provide the parts outside the CDR3, is NAGVMQNPRHLVRRRGQEARLRCSPMKGHSHVYWYRQLPEEGLKFMVYLQKENIIDESGMPKERFSAEFPKEGPSILRIQQVVRGDSAAYFCASSTGGQSFEKLFFGSGTQLSVL.

Here the CDR3 reads CASSPSTGGYGYTF. CDR3 in DNA: TGTGCCAGCAGCCCCAGCACAGGGGGCTATGGCTACACCTTC. The rearrangement links TRBV7-2 to TRBJ1-2, with 8 bases lining up with TRBD1. V dropped 5 bases and J dropped 4; count of bases not matched to a gene: 6. The CDR3 sequence is 14 residues long. Germline V gene sequence: CDR1 SGHTA, CDR2 FQGNSA.

The chain is built from TRBV5-1 and TRBJ2-3, with TRBD2 identical over 9 bases. V shed 2 bases, J shed 3 bases, and the junction held 7 bases outside the gene matches. Germline V gene sequence: CDR1 SGHRS, CDR2 YFSETQ. The length of the CDR3 is 16 residues. The CDR3 nucleotides read TGCGCCAGCAGCTTTAGCCTAGCGGGGAAGACAGATACGCAGTATTTT. This sequence encodes CASSFSLAGKTDTQYF.

This clone was recorded a few times. The genes are TRBV5-1 and TRBJ2-1; 7 nucleotides match TRBD2. V was clipped by 4 bases and J by 4 bases; unmatched bases: 8. Germline lookup yields CDR1 SGHRS and CDR2 YFSETQ. CDR3 length: 15 amino acids. CDR3 sequence (DNA): TGCGCCAGCAGCCTCCAAGCGGGGCGTTACAATGAGCAGTTCTTC. It yields the protein CASSLQAGRYNEQFF. Drawing the rest from reference TRBV5-1 and TRBJ2-1, the complete variable domain is KAGVTQTPRYLIKTRGQQVTLSCSPISGHRSVSWYQQTPGQGLQFLFEYFSETQRNKGNFPGRFSGRQFSNSRSEMNVSTLELGDSALYLCASSLQAGRYNEQFFGPGTRLTVL.

The chain recombines TRBV7-6 with TRBJ2-1; 9 bases are shared with TRBD2. Germline loops: CDR1 SGHVS, CDR2 FNYEAQ. The CDR3 contains 18 residues. Losses at the gene ends were 2 bases for V and 1 base for J; bases not matched to a gene: 9. CDR3 residues: CASSLPPSTSGSYNEQFF. CDR3 nucleotides: TGTGCCAGCAGCTTACCCCCCTCGACTAGCGGTTCCTACAATGAGCAGTTCTTC.

This clone was recorded a few times. The chain carries TRBV7-2 and TRBJ1-5, with D uncertain. From germline, CDR1 is SGHTA and CDR2 FQGNSA. V lost 0 bases and J 3 bases, leaving 6 bases between the germline ends. CDR3 length equals 14 residues. For the CDR3, the DNA is TGTGCCAGCAGCTTAGCACACCCCAATCAGCCCCAGCATTTT. Residues: CASSLAHPNQPQHF.

V gene TRBV9 combines with J gene TRBJ2-7; D may be TRBD2 (5 bases). The germline V gene has CDR1 SGDLS and CDR2 YYNGEE. The CDR3 loop spans 15 amino acids. The ends were cut back, 0 bases at V and 2 bases at J, with 12 bases in the middle. The CDR3 bases are TGTGCCAGCAGCGTAGCTGAGGGTCGTACCTACGAGCAGTACTTC. It is translated as CASSVAEGRTYEQYF.

This clone was observed a few times. The V and J genes are TRBV5-1 and TRBJ2-2, with a weak D call TRBD2 (5 bases). The ends were cut back, 4 bases at V and 1 base at J, with 14 bases in the middle. Germline V gene data show CDR1 as SGHRS and CDR2 as YFSETQ. The CDR3 is made up of 16 amino acids. The CDR3 bases are TGCGCCAGCAGCCCTAGCTGGATGGGGAACACCGGGGAGCTGTTTTTT. It yields the protein CASSPSWMGNTGELFF.

The rearrangement links TRBV9 to TRBJ2-7; 9 positions agree with TRBD2. Germline CDR1 is SGDLS and CDR2 is YYNGEE. Trimming removed 4 bases from V and 2 bases from J; junction bases left unmatched: 13. The length of the CDR3 is 17 residues. The CDR3 nucleotides are TGTGCCAGCAGCTTATCCCCCAGCGGGAGGTCCCCCTACGAGCAGTACTTC. It yields the protein CASSLSPSGRSPYEQYF.

This clone was picked up a small number of times. The chain employs TRBV2 and TRBJ1-2; TRBD1 matches 8 bases. V was clipped by 8 bases and J by 4 bases; unmatched bases: 6. The CDR3 has 13 residues. CDR1 SNHLY and CDR2 FYNNEI come from the germline V gene. In DNA, the CDR3 is TGTGCCAGCCGGAGACAGGGGTCCTATGGCTACACCTTC. This sequence encodes CASRRQGSYGYTF.

This clone was recorded a few times. V is TRBV18 and J is TRBJ1-1; 7 nucleotides agree with TRBD1. J lost 6 bases, V lost 6 bases, and 7 bases had no gene match. Germline V CDR1 and CDR2: KGHSH, LQKENI. The CDR3 sequence is 13 residues long. In nucleotides, the CDR3 is TGTGCCAGCTCCCGGACAGGCTTATCTGAAGCTTTCTTT. Its protein is CASSRTGLSEAFF.

In its sample, this clone was seen a few times. The J gene is TRBJ2-6, the V gene TRBV10-3; D remains unclear. The CDR3 has 13 amino acids. Germline loops: CDR1 ENHRY, CDR2 SYGVKD. Deletions cut 8 bases from V and 0 bases from J, with 5 bases between. The CDR3, as DNA: TGTGCCATCGAGAACTCTGGGGCCAACGTCCTGACTTTC. This encodes CAIENSGANVLTF.

The chain employs TRBV7-2 and TRBJ2-6, with a weak D call TRBD1 (5 bases). CDR3 size: 17 residues. Germline V lookup: CDR1 SGHTA, CDR2 FQGNSA. Trimming removed 3 bases at V and 4 bases at J, with 16 bases between. The CDR3 nucleotides are TGTGCCAGCAGCTTCCGACAGTGGGATTGGGGGGCCAACGTCCTGACTTTC. It encodes CASSFRQWDWGANVLTF.

There are a few counts of this clone. This chain connects TRBV7-9 to TRBJ1-5; possibly TRBD1 for D (5 bases). The CDR3 length is 13 residues. The germline V gene has CDR1 SEHNR and CDR2 FQNEAQ (reference sequence). Trimming took off 5 bases at V and 5 bases at J, with 10 bases between the two ends. The CDR3 protein is CASSAQGDQPQHF. CDR3 nucleotides: TGTGCCAGCAGCGCGCAGGGTGATCAGCCCCAGCATTTT.

CDR3: CASSSLTGISYEQYF. The CDR3 DNA sequence: TGTGCCAGCAGCTCCCTAACGGGGATATCCTACGAGCAGTACTTC. V gene TRBV11-2 combines with J gene TRBJ2-7, with D possibly TRBD2 on 5 matching bases. V was trimmed by 4 bases and J by 1 base, leaving 14 bases between them. The length of the CDR3 is 15 residues. Germline assignment: CDR1 SGHAT and CDR2 FQNNGV.

The chain recombines TRBV4-3 with TRBJ2-7; D is ambiguous. In germline, CDR1 is LGHNA, CDR2 YSLEER. V dropped 1 base and J dropped 3 bases, with 7 bases sitting between them. The CDR3 has 13 residues. CDR3 DNA: TGCGCCAGCAGCCAAGTACACAACTACGAGCAGTACTTC. It yields the protein CASSQVHNYEQYF.

This clone was detected a few times. This chain uses TRBV11-3 with TRBJ2-5; 7 nucleotides line up with TRBD2. The germline V gene has CDR1 SGHNT and CDR2 YENEEA. The ends lost 5 bases at V and 4 bases at J; junction bases unmatched: 7. The length of the CDR3 is 14 residues. CDR3 sequence reads: CASSKTPGGETQYF. In nucleotides, the CDR3 is TGTGCCAGCAGCAAAACTCCGGGGGGAGAGACCCAGTACTTC. The full variable domain, completed using reference TRBV11-3 and TRBJ2-5, is EAGVVQSPRYKIIEKKQPVAFWCNPISGHNTLYWYLQNLGQGPELLIRYENEEAVDDSQLPKDRFSAERLKGVDSTLKIQPAELGDSAVYLCASSKTPGGETQYFGPGTRLLVL.

With respect to this clone: Other nucleotide sequences in the sample specify the same CDR3. V usage is TRBV30 and J usage is TRBJ1-5, with 8 bases lining up with TRBD1. CDR1 is GTSNPN and CDR2 is SVGIG in the germline V gene (reference sequence). The J segment lost 7 bases and the V segment lost 2 bases, leaving 4 bases of the junction unmatched. The CDR3 contains 13 residues. This CDR3 reads CAWSRTGNQPQHF. The DNA for the CDR3 is TGTGCCTGGAGTAGGACAGGGAACCAGCCCCAGCATTTT.

The CDR3 loop reads CASSDPRNTGELFF. The DNA for the CDR3 is TGTGCCAGCAGTGATCCGAGGAACACCGGGGAGCTGTTTTTT. The rearrangement links TRBV25-1 to TRBJ2-2; no reliable D call. From germline, CDR1 is MGHDK and CDR2 SYGVNS. CDR3 length equals 14 residues. Trimming left V 3 bases short and J 1 base short, with 6 bases between. Full variable domain (rest looked up from reference TRBV25-1 and TRBJ2-2): EADIYQTPRYLVIGTGKKITLECSQTMGHDKMYWYQQDPGMELHLIHYSYGVNSTEKGDLSSESTVSRIRTEHFPLTLESARPSHTSQYLCASSDPRNTGELFFGEGSRLTVL.

This chain links TRBV10-3 with TRBJ2-7; TRBD2 matches at 8 bases. CDR3 size: 14 residues. Germline V gene data show CDR1 as ENHRY and CDR2 as SYGVKD. The trim removed 4 bases at V and 2 bases at J, leaving 4 bases unmatched. The chain's CDR3 is CAISVRSGAYEQYF. The CDR3 coding sequence is TGTGCCATCAGTGTTCGTAGCGGGGCCTACGAGCAGTACTTC.

The V and J genes are TRBV10-3 and TRBJ2-1, with 12 bases identical to TRBD2. The trim removed 5 bases at V and 6 bases at J, leaving 8 bases unmatched. The CDR3 has 16 residues. Germline CDR1 is ENHRY and CDR2 is SYGVKD. The CDR3 nucleotides read TGTGCCATCAGTCCGAGACTAGCGGGAGTAGGCAATGAGCAGTTCTTC. Translated, it gives CAISPRLAGVGNEQFF.